These 9 T cell receptor beta chains originate from one sample sequenced in a study of immune evolution from preneoplasia to lung adenocarcinoma. Only in-frame clones appear in the TCRdb table, and some are missing; sequencing was by immunoSEQ multiplex PCR. The table includes roughly 9,000 clones, around 80% detected once. The sample consisted of FFPE minimally invasive lung adenocarcinoma tissue. All receptors derive from a donor of 70 years or more with lung adenocarcinoma.

The J gene is TRBJ2-1, the V gene TRBV11-3; 8 bases agree with TRBD1. The CDR3 spans 14 residues. Germline assignment: CDR1 SGHNT and CDR2 YENEEA. After removal of 1 base from V and 7 bases from J, the junction contained 3 bases not matched to a gene. The CDR3 sequence: CASSLGDRGNEQFF. The CDR3, as DNA: TGTGCCAGCAGCTTAGGAGACAGGGGTAATGAGCAGTTCTTC.

This clone was counted between two and nine times. The CDR3 bases are TGTGCCAGCAGTTCGCCTACCCGTCGTTACAATGAGCAGTTCTTC. This sequence encodes CASSSPTRRYNEQFF. The chain links TRBV28 to TRBJ2-1, with D uncertain. Trimming left V 4 bases short and J 4 bases short, with 14 bases between. The CDR3 has 15 amino acids. The germline gives CDR1 MDHEN, CDR2 SYDVKM.

This chain links TRBV5-4 with TRBJ2-7; D is ambiguous. The CDR3 is made up of 14 amino acids. Trimming cost V 4 bases and J 7 bases, with 18 bases left between them. The germline CDR1 and CDR2 sequences are SGHNT and YYREEE (reference sequence). The CDR3 DNA is TGTGCCAGCAGCCCCAGTTCAGGTCAGGAGGAGCAGTACTTC. Translating gives CASSPSSGQEEQYF. Combining the CDR3 with reference TRBV5-4 and TRBJ2-7 gives the whole variable domain ETGVTQSPTHLIKTRGQQVTLRCSSQSGHNTVSWYQQALGQGPQFIFQYYREEENGRGNFPPRFSGLQFPNYSSELNVNALELDDSALYLCASSPSSGQEEQYFGPGTRLTVT.

This chain joins TRBV7-9 and TRBJ1-2, with a tentative D call TRBD1 (5 bases). In germline, CDR1 is SEHNR, CDR2 FQNEAQ (reference sequence). The CDR3 extends over 19 amino acids. With 0 bases removed from V and 0 bases from J, the gap between germline ends came to 20 bases. The CDR3 DNA follows: TGTGCCAGCAGCTTAGCGTTCGGAGGTCTTGGGGGTACTAACTATGGCTACACCTTC. Translation: CASSLAFGGLGGTNYGYTF.

The V call is TRBV9, the J call TRBJ2-4, with 12 bases identical to TRBD2. Germline V gives CDR1 SGDLS, CDR2 YYNGEE. V was clipped by 3 bases and J by 8 bases; unmatched bases: 9. The CDR3 spans 16 residues. Here the CDR3 DNA reads TGTGCCAGCAGCGCGACTAGCGGGAGAGATGGTGACATTCAGTACTTC. Residues: CASSATSGRDGDIQYF.

The rearrangement uses TRBV29-1 and TRBJ1-3; D remains ambiguous. V lost 7 bases, J lost 4 bases, and 14 bases lay in between. CDR1 is SQVTM, CDR2 ANQGSEA, per germline. CDR3 length: 13 amino acids. The CDR3 DNA reads TGCAGCGCCTCGGGTGGGCGCGGAAACACCATATATTTT. Amino acids: CSASGGRGNTIYF.

CDR3 nucleotides: TGTGCCAGCAGCGTACAGGGGGCCTCTGGAAACACCATATATTTT. This sequence encodes CASSVQGASGNTIYF. V and J are TRBV9 and TRBJ1-3; 8 bases agree with TRBD1. J gave up 0 bases and V 1 base, and 0 bases lay outside the gene matches. Per the germline V gene, CDR1 is SGDLS and CDR2 is YYNGEE. The CDR3 length is 15 residues.

This clone was picked up a small number of times. The V call is TRBV5-5, the J call TRBJ1-1, with 7 bases that match TRBD1. The V gene end was trimmed by 4 bases and the J gene end by 0 bases; junction bases not matched to a gene: 6. Germline assignment: CDR1 SGHKS and CDR2 YYEKEE (reference sequence). The length of the CDR3 is 15 residues. CDR3 loop: CASSLFTGVNTEAFF. In DNA form, the CDR3 reads TGTGCCAGCAGCCTTTTCACAGGGGTGAACACTGAAGCTTTCTTT.

This chain connects TRBV29-1 to TRBJ1-2, with a possible D match to TRBD1 (5 bases). Per germline, CDR1 SQVTM and CDR2 ANQGSEA. V lost 3 bases, J lost 8 bases, and 19 bases lay in between. CDR3 length equals 14 residues. The CDR3 nucleotides are TGCAGCGTTGATCGCGGGACGGCCTATGGAGGCTACACCTTC. Translation gives CSVDRGTAYGGYTF.